This T cell receptor beta chain was observed in a study of T-cell reconstitution after alpha-beta-depleted transplantation in children (TCRdb year 2016). Notes on the research overall: Using TCR repertoire profiling, the study followed T-cell immune reconstitution in a quantitative way in children after TCRalphabeta/CD19-depleted allogeneic hematopoietic cell transplantation. The investigation overall reported the following: The high TCRbeta diversity at day 60 in some patients was ascribed to recipient T cells and intrathymic progenitors that had survived conditioning. The apparently early recovery of alphabetaT-cell counts about two months after transplant reportedly depended on only several hundred rapidly expanded clones that came from non-depleted graft cells. Over the following months the frequencies of hyperexpanded clones went down, and after one year T-cell counts and TCRbeta diversity were mostly credited to newly produced T cells.

The library was produced with PCR. Instrument on record: Illumina HiSeq 2500. Molecular barcoding was employed in the preparation of TCR libraries, with unique molecular identifiers being used to normalize TCRbeta repertoire quantification. In-frame beta chains were kept once TCRdb had trimmed the public reads at Q25 with fastp and called clones with MiXCR. Each entry merges the rows of one CDR3 protein and shows their most common DNA and genes. Recorded for this sample are about 250,000 distinct CDR3 sequences; roughly a quarter of them occurred a single time. Of the sample, about 5% falls within the top ten clones. CDR1 and CDR2 are read off the germline V gene as KGHDR and SFDVKD. The CDR3 covers 12 residues, taking in both the cysteine and the phenylalanine. CDR3 DNA is the only sequence kept; it has 36 bases, read in frame from the first base. The junction shows trimming of 9 bases on V and 12 bases on J, plus 17 bases between the germline ends.

This clonotype was observed a few times. Its antigen is currently not known. Qualities for individual bases were not recorded, and no much larger clone is one base off. The meaning of the sample's treatment or condition label: allogeneic hematopoietic cell transplantation with graft depleted of TCRalphabeta T cells and CD19 B cells. Transplant recipients were children who received TCRalphabeta/CD19-depleted allogeneic hematopoietic cell grafts. The receptor was derived from a female patient aged 2-15 years who had a stem cell transplant for congenital amegakaryocytic thrombocytopenia, so the T cells may come from the graft donor. The material was PBMCs, mostly from graft donor cells, obtained 360 days after TCRalphabeta/CD19-depleted stem cell transplant. The rearrangement combines TRBV24-1 with TRBJ2-1, and the D gene may be TRBD2, 7 bases matching. The CDR3 reads CATGGAGGVQFF. The DNA sequence is TGTGCCACCGGGGGGGCAGGCGGGGTGCAGTTCTTC.